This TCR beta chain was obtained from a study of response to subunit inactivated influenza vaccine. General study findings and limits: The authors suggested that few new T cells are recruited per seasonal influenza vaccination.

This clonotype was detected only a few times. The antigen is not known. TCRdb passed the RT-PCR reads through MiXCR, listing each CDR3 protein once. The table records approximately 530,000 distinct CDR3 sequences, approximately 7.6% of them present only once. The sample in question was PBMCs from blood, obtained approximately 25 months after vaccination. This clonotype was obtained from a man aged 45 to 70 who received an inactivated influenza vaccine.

CDR3 coding DNA: TGTGCCAGCAGTTTAATTAGGCAGCCCCAGCATTTT. Translation: CASSLIRQPQHF. V usage is TRBV28 and J usage is TRBJ1-5; D unresolved. This CDR3 comprises 12 residues. CDR1 is MDHEN, CDR2 SYDVKM, per germline. The ends were cut back, 2 bases at V and 7 bases at J, with 6 bases in the middle.